A single sample is the source of the 9 T cell receptor beta chains below, sequenced in a study of blood T cells in healthy people across ages. Then a second PCR, running roughly 7 to 11 cycles, was carried out with a sample-barcoded 5' primer and a J-beta primer mix. MiXCR was run by TCRdb on the 5' RACE reads, yielding one entry per CDR3 protein. The sample has around 650,000 distinct CDR3 sequences, around two fifths seen once. Sequenced sample: blood. The receptors here all came from a man older than 75 in good health.

This clonotype was picked up a small number of times. The chain is built from TRBV7-2 and TRBJ2-7; either TRBD1 or TRBD2 may fit D (5 bases each). The CDR3 loop spans 15 amino acids. V lost 5 bases, J lost 3 bases, and 17 bases lay in between. Germline V gene sequence: CDR1 SGHTA, CDR2 FQGNSA. The CDR3 DNA follows: TGTGCCAGCAGCCCCCCGGGTCGGGACGGCTACGAGCAGTACTTC. It is translated as CASSPPGRDGYEQYF.

This clonotype was seen only a few times. The rearrangement links TRBV27 to TRBJ2-5, with 10 nucleotides matching TRBD1. This CDR3 is built from 16 residues. CDR1 and CDR2 from the germline V gene are MNHEY and SMNVEV (reference sequence). V lost 5 bases, J lost 5 bases, and 11 bases stayed unmatched. CDR3 loop: CASSPDRQGARETQYF. The CDR3 DNA sequence: TGTGCCAGCAGTCCGGACCGACAGGGGGCGCGGGAGACCCAGTACTTC.

This clonotype has a handful of counts. V and J are TRBV5-8 and TRBJ2-3; D is perhaps TRBD2 (6 bases). This CDR3 has 14 amino acids. Germline values: CDR1 SGHTS, CDR2 YDEGEE. Deletions cut 4 bases from V and 4 bases from J, with 13 bases between. The CDR3 DNA is TGTGCCAGCAGCCGACGACTAGATCCAGATACGCAGTATTTT. Residues: CASSRRLDPDTQYF. The full variable domain, with the rest looked up from reference TRBV5-8 and TRBJ2-3, is EAGVTQSPTHLIKTRGQQATLRCSPISGHTSVYWYQQALGLGLQFLLWYDEGEERNRGNFPPRFSGRQFPNYSSELNVNALELEDSALYLCASSRRLDPDTQYFGPGTRLTVL.

This clonotype occurred a few times. One junction end disagrees with the germline gene, perhaps due to a read error. The chain links TRBV6-2 or TRBV6-3 to TRBJ2-7; the D is unclear. Germline loops: CDR1 MNHEY, CDR2 SVGEGT. The CDR3 loop spans 14 amino acids. This CDR3 is CASGYLGNGVEQYF. The CDR3 bases are TGTGCCAGCGGTTACCTCGGAAATGGAGTAGAGCAGTACTTC.

The chain links TRBV18 to TRBJ2-7; a weak D match, TRBD2 (6 bases). This CDR3 region has 13 residues. CDR1 and CDR2 from the germline V gene are KGHSH and LQKENI. V gave up 1 base and J gave up 4 bases, with 8 bases separating them. The DNA for the CDR3 is TGTGCCAGCTCACCACGAGCGGGTTACGAGCAGTACTTC. Translation gives CASSPRAGYEQYF.

On this clonotype: Compared with germline, one end of the junction differs, possibly owing to a read error. The chain couples TRBV5-1 to TRBJ2-5, with a weak D call TRBD1 (6 bases). The CDR3 spans 13 residues. Germline loops: CDR1 SGHRS, CDR2 YFSETQ. The CDR3 DNA sequence: TGCGCCGGCAGCCCTGGACAGCAAGAGACCCAGTACTTC. Translating gives CAGSPGQQETQYF. Full variable domain (outside the CDR3, taken from reference TRBV5-1 and TRBJ2-5): KAGVTQTPRYLIKTRGQQVTLSCSPISGHRSVSWYQQTPGQGLQFLFEYFSETQRNKGNFPGRFSGRQFSNSRSEMNVSTLELGDSALYLCAGSPGQQETQYFGPGTRLLVL.

V is TRBV7-9 and J is TRBJ2-1; 8 bases align to TRBD2. TRBJ2-7 matches the DNA end more closely, so the J call is doubtful. CDR1 is SEHNR, CDR2 FQNEAQ, per germline (reference sequence). The CDR3 length is 18 residues. The CDR3 bases are TGTGCCAGCAGCTTACCCAGTGGTAGCGGGGACTCCTACAATGAGCAGTACTTC. Translation gives CASSLPSGSGDSYNEQYF.

This rearrangement joins TRBV11-3 to TRBJ2-1, with 7 bases lining up with TRBD1. CDR1 and CDR2 (germline): SGHNT, YENEEA. The V segment lost 5 bases and the J segment 9 bases; nucleotides outside the gene matches: 4. The CDR3 totals 12 residues. The CDR3 spells CASSRQGPEQFF. In DNA, the CDR3 is TGTGCCAGCAGCCGACAGGGTCCTGAGCAGTTCTTC. The full variable domain, in which reference TRBV11-3 and TRBJ2-1 provide the parts outside the CDR3, is EAGVVQSPRYKIIEKKQPVAFWCNPISGHNTLYWYLQNLGQGPELLIRYENEEAVDDSQLPKDRFSAERLKGVDSTLKIQPAELGDSAVYLCASSRQGPEQFFGPGTRLTVL.

The chain recombines TRBV24-1 with TRBJ2-2, with D possibly TRBD2 on 6 matching bases. CDR3 length equals 14 residues. CDR1 KGHDR and CDR2 SFDVKD come from the germline V gene. V lost 6 bases, J lost 7 bases, and 14 bases lay in between. The CDR3 protein is CATSNAARGGELFF. The CDR3 nucleotides read TGTGCCACCAGTAATGCAGCGCGGGGCGGGGAGCTGTTTTTT.